This TCR beta chain was recovered during a study of cytomegalovirus exposure and HLA in healthy donors. PCR used 60 Vbeta primers and 13 Jbeta primers. The table came from immunoSEQ multiplex PCR; TCRdb's copy has only in-frame clones and leaves some out. The repertoire holds over 100,000 clones, with less than 75% as singletons. General study results and limits: The dataset shows that most TCR sequences were rare, while some public TCRs occurred in many donors. Association of fewer than 20,000 TCR beta sequences with HLA alleles was found at 0.05 false discovery rate in a later analysis.

For this clone: Its specificity is not known.

Germline CDR1 and CDR2: MDHEN and SYDVKM. With 6 bases clipped from V and 3 bases from J, the junction kept 8 bases outside the gene matches. The length of the CDR3 is 15 residues. The clonotype comes from a woman aged 35 to 49 in good health and CMV-seropositive. Sequenced input: PBMCs. The rearrangement joins TRBV28 to TRBJ2-7, with 10 bases aligning to TRBD2. The CDR3 loop is CASRHSTSGFYEQYF. DNA of the CDR3: TGTGCCAGCAGACACTCGACTAGCGGGTTCTACGAGCAGTACTTC.